The entry below describes one TCR beta chain. The antigen is unknown. The data belong to a study of shared clonotypes between healthy human individuals. Study-level results: What naive subsets generally showed was a larger estimated richness than memory subsets showed.

The method was immunoSEQ multiplex PCR; TCRdb's version includes in-frame clones alone and lacks a portion of them. The data contain about 2 million clones, 85% to 95% of them singletons. This CDR3 is 15 amino acids long. Trimming removed 3 bases at V and 4 bases at J, with 15 bases between. What was sequenced was naive CD4+ T cells sorted from blood. The subset denotes: CD45RA+ positively selected. The clonotype originates from a man between 18 and 29 years old in good health. This chain joins TRBV23-1 and TRBJ1-2, with TRBD1 as a possible D gene (5 bases). TRBV23-1 is an ORF, and what it does is uncertain. Here the CDR3 DNA reads TGCGCCAGCAGTCATATTGATCAGGGTAGCTATGGCTACACCTTC. It encodes CASSHIDQGSYGYTF.